What follows is one TCR beta chain and its context. V was shortened by 4 bases and J by 8 bases, with 21 bases between the two germline ends. CDR1 is LNHDA, CDR2 SQIVND, per germline (reference sequence). The length of the CDR3 is 16 residues. These data come from a study of blood T cell repertoires in COVID-19. In the study overall: Samples came from the United States, Italy and Spain, spanning acute and convalescent COVID-19. PBMCs, B-cell-depleted T cells, or T cells were the source of the cDNA or gDNA that made up the material.

In the original analysis: Amplification from reference gene primers served as the basis for estimated nucleated cell counts. Sequenced by immunoSEQ multiplex PCR; TCRdb stores in-frame clones only, minus some. That table supplies the V and J calls and clone size; D and trimming were determined from the DNA. The sample records 55,000 to 70,000 clones, about 90% being singletons. The sample consisted of peripheral blood. This clonotype originated in a man between 60 and 75 years old with acute or convalescent COVID-19. The V and J genes are TRBV19 and TRBJ2-1, with D perhaps matching TRBD2 (6 bases). CDR3 in DNA: TGTGCCAGTAGTAGCACGACTAGGCTCCGTTCTGATGAGCAGTTCTTC. Translated: CASSSTTRLRSDEQFF.